This section outlines one T cell receptor (beta chain) sequence together with its context. These data originate in a study of identical twins. Germline V gene data show CDR1 as LNHNV and CDR2 as YYDKDF (reference sequence). CDR3 length: 13 residues. V trimming: 3 bases; J trimming: 10 bases; junction bases outside the gene matches: 3. TCRdb reprocessed the 5' RACE reads with MiXCR, giving one entry per CDR3 protein. In the table there are about 530,000 distinct CDR3 sequences, under 25% of which are singletons. Separately, the same data were catalogued under a study of yellow fever vaccine responses in identical twins.

This clonotype was sampled from a woman aged 18-30 years in good health. V usage is TRBV15 and J usage is TRBJ2-1; 10 bases match TRBD2. The sample taken for sequencing was CD4+ T cells sorted from blood. The CDR3 region has the DNA TGTGCCACCAGCAGGAGGACTAGCGGCGAGCAGTTCTTC. It is translated as CATSRRTSGEQFF.